These T cell receptor beta chains were read from a single sample in a study of blood T cell repertoires in COVID-19. TCRdb's copy holds only in-frame clones and misses some; the assay was immunoSEQ multiplex PCR. The repertoire includes about 190,000 clones, around 90% of them detected once, and around 0.53% sits in the top ten. The sample taken for sequencing was peripheral blood. These receptor sequences come from a man aged 50-59 years with acute or convalescent COVID-19. The CDR3 runs from the conserved cysteine through the conserved F or W. A D gene is named only where the DNA matches it firmly. The size field is filled for only some rows; it gives once, few, many or a size class.

clone size	V gene	D gene	J gene	CDR3 protein	CDR3 DNA
few	TRBV5-6	NA	TRBJ1-2	CASSPTITTRSYGYTF	TGTGCCAGCAGCCCCACGATTACGACAAGATCCTATGGCTACACCTTC
NA	TRBV24-1	NA	TRBJ1-5	CATSDHMERGPQHF	TGTGCCACCAGTGATCACATGGAAAGAGGGCCCCAGCATTTT
NA	TRBV7-9	NA	TRBJ1-6	CASSLHGLNNSPLHF	TGTGCCAGCAGCTTACACGGACTAAATAATTCACCCCTCCACTTT
once	TRBV6-6	TRBD1	TRBJ2-1	CASRAGQGQFF	TGTGCCAGCAGGGCGGGACAGGGGCAGTTCTTC
few	TRBV11-2	NA	TRBJ2-2	CASSLNPPGNTGELFF	TGTGCCAGCAGCTTAAATCCGCCAGGGAACACCGGGGAGCTGTTTTTT
NA	TRBV7-9	NA	TRBJ1-5	CASSLKEGVGNQPQHF	TGTGCCAGCAGCTTAAAAGAAGGGGTTGGCAATCAGCCCCAGCATTTT
NA	TRBV9	NA	TRBJ2-7	CASSVAVGGAFEQYF	TGTGCCAGCAGCGTAGCCGTGGGCGGGGCTTTCGAGCAGTACTTC
NA	TRBV5-1	TRBD2	TRBJ2-3	CASSLQGEGGFDTQYF	TGCGCCAGCAGCTTGCAAGGGGAGGGAGGTTTCGATACGCAGTATTTT
NA	TRBV6-5	NA	TRBJ1-2	CASSPPPGRHGYTF	TGTGCCAGCAGTCCCCCCCCGGGTCGACATGGCTACACCTTC
NA	TRBV28	TRBD2	TRBJ2-5	CASSFPLRLAGGTQETQYF	TGTGCCAGCAGTTTCCCCCTGCGACTAGCGGGGGGGACCCAAGAGACCCAGTACTTC
NA	TRBV19	NA	TRBJ2-7	CASSIDANLYEQYF	TGTGCCAGTAGTATAGACGCGAATCTCTACGAGCAGTACTTC
NA	TRBV6-2/TRBV6-3	NA	TRBJ2-2	CASSDPGLKIGELFF	TGTGCCAGCAGTGACCCGGGACTCAAAATCGGGGAGCTGTTTTTT
NA	TRBV28	TRBD1	TRBJ2-2	CASSSSWDRLSRGTGELFF	TGTGCCAGCAGCAGTTCTTGGGACAGGCTCAGTCGGGGCACCGGGGAGCTGTTTTTT
NA	TRBV30	NA	TRBJ2-1	CAWSRNLRNEQFF	TGTGCCTGGAGTAGAAACTTGCGGAATGAGCAGTTCTTC
NA	TRBV7-7	NA	TRBJ2-1	CASSLRESYNEQFF	TGTGCCAGCAGCCTAAGGGAGTCCTACAATGAGCAGTTCTTC
NA	TRBV18	TRBD1	TRBJ1-1	CASSATGGTTEAFF	TGTGCCAGCTCAGCTACAGGGGGGACCACTGAAGCTTTCTTT
NA	TRBV11-2	NA	TRBJ1-2	CASSLGFGTNYGYTF	TGTGCCAGCAGCTTAGGATTTGGGACAAACTATGGCTACACCTTC